One sample yielded the 28 T cell receptor beta chains listed below, sequenced in a study of T-cell memory formation after mild COVID-19. TCRdb passed the 5' RACE reads through MiXCR, listing each CDR3 protein once. The data hold about 210,000 distinct CDR3 sequences, with under 30% observed a single time. Sequencing was performed on PBMCs or a T cell subset sorted from them (not recorded which). Receptor source: an adult woman who had mild COVID-19 (a few samples of this study predate the infection). Cell type and time point are not known.

This clonotype was detected only once. V is TRBV7-2 and J is TRBJ2-7, with 9 bases lining up with TRBD1. V lost 4 bases to trimming and J lost 12 bases; unmatched junction nucleotides: 16. The CDR3 loop spans 15 amino acids. CDR1 SGHTA and CDR2 FQGNSA come from the germline V gene. DNA for the CDR3: TGTGCCAGCAGCTCGGGACCCGGGACAGGGTCTCTAGTGTACTTC. Translation: CASSSGPGTGSLVYF.

This chain joins TRBV25-1 and TRBJ2-7; D is perhaps TRBD1 or TRBD2 (6 bases each). V was pared by 4 bases and J by 0 bases, with 10 bases between. From germline, CDR1 is MGHDK and CDR2 SYGVNS. The CDR3 loop spans 14 amino acids. The CDR3 here is CASSAGGPSYEQYF. As DNA, the CDR3 is TGTGCCAGCAGTGCTGGGGGGCCCTCCTACGAGCAGTACTTC.

This chain links TRBV24-1 with TRBJ2-3; 8 nucleotides line up with TRBD1. CDR1 KGHDR and CDR2 SFDVKD come from the germline V gene. This CDR3 is 16 amino acids long. With V trimmed by 3 bases and J by 5 bases, 9 bases remained unmatched. The CDR3 region is CATSDRIGQGLDTQYF. CDR3 sequence (DNA): TGTGCCACCAGTGATCGAATTGGACAGGGACTAGATACGCAGTATTTT.

The chain has TRBV20-1 and TRBJ2-3; 7 bases are shared with TRBD2. This CDR3 has 16 amino acids. Trimming took 6 bases from V and 0 from J; bases not matched to a gene: 12. CDR1 DFQATT and CDR2 SNEGSKA come from the germline V gene (reference sequence). The CDR3 coding sequence is TGCAGTGCGGTCAGCGGGAACGTGGGTAGCACAGATACGCAGTATTTT. This gives the protein CSAVSGNVGSTDTQYF.

This rearrangement joins TRBV10-3 to TRBJ2-3, with 8 bases lining up with TRBD2. The J segment lost 4 bases and the V segment lost 2 bases, leaving 2 bases of the junction unmatched. CDR3 length: 14 residues. Germline-derived CDR1 and CDR2 are ENHRY and SYGVKD. CDR3 residues: CAISETSGADTQYF. DNA of the CDR3: TGTGCCATCAGTGAGACTAGCGGCGCAGATACGCAGTATTTT.

This clonotype was recorded a few times. The gene calls are TRBV24-1 and TRBJ2-3; unclear D gene. The V end lost 5 bases, the J end lost 2 bases, and 13 bases lay between the germline ends. Germline assignment: CDR1 KGHDR and CDR2 SFDVKD. This CDR3 comprises 15 residues. This CDR3 is CATSVGLVSTDTQYF. The CDR3 bases are TGTGCCACCAGTGTCGGATTAGTTTCCACAGATACGCAGTATTTT.

Worth noting for this clonotype: A much larger clone lies one base from this, so it may be a read error. The chain combines TRBV5-1 with TRBJ1-2; TRBD1 matches at 7 bases. J lost 8 bases, V lost 0 bases, and 13 bases had no gene match. This CDR3 has 16 amino acids. CDR1 and CDR2 from the germline V gene are SGHRS and YFSETQ. The CDR3 here is CASSLGHRDSYYGYTF. The CDR3, as DNA: TGCGCCAGCAGCTTGGGCCACCGGGACAGTTATTACGGCTACACCTTC. The full variable domain, completed using reference TRBV5-1 and TRBJ1-2, is KAGVTQTPRYLIKTRGQQVTLSCSPISGHRSVSWYQQTPGQGLQFLFEYFSETQRNKGNFPGRFSGRQFSNSRSEMNVSTLELGDSALYLCASSLGHRDSYYGYTFGSGTRLTVV.

The rearrangement uses TRBV6-2 or TRBV6-3 and TRBJ2-7, with 7 positions matching TRBD2. Germline V gene sequence: CDR1 MNHEY, CDR2 SVGEGT. Trimming took 6 bases from V and 6 from J; bases not matched to a gene: 8. The CDR3 is 13 residues long. Here the CDR3 DNA reads TGTGCCAGCAGAGAAGGGACTACTTTCGAGCAGTACTTC. Its protein is CASREGTTFEQYF.

This clonotype was counted only a few times. The chain combines TRBV24-1 with TRBJ2-7; D gene ambiguous. Per germline, CDR1 KGHDR and CDR2 SFDVKD. This CDR3 contains 11 residues. V lost 4 bases and J 4 bases, leaving 4 bases between the germline ends. The CDR3 reads CATSEGYEQYF. The CDR3 region has the DNA TGTGCCACCAGTGAGGGGTACGAGCAGTACTTC.

Only a few counts were recorded for this clonotype. This chain joins TRBV6-5 and TRBJ2-1; 7 bases match TRBD1. Trimming at V came to 7 bases and at J to 1 base, leaving 10 bases not matched to a gene. In germline, CDR1 is MNHEY, CDR2 SVGAGI. The CDR3 length is 16 residues. The CDR3 DNA follows: TGTGCCAGCAAACTTTCAGGGACAGCTTCCTACAATGAGCAGTTCTTC. Translation: CASKLSGTASYNEQFF.

The chain combines TRBV7-9 with TRBJ2-7; D unresolved. V was shortened by 1 base and J by 6 bases, with 13 bases between the two germline ends. Germline V gene data show CDR1 as SEHNR and CDR2 as FQNEAQ (reference sequence). This CDR3 spans 14 amino acids. The CDR3 DNA is TGTGCCAGCAGCTTAGGTTTGAACCCCGGCGAGCAGTACTTC. Protein sequence: CASSLGLNPGEQYF.

The rearrangement uses TRBV4-3 and TRBJ2-3, with TRBD1 as a possible D gene (6 bases). Germline V gene data show CDR1 as LGHNA and CDR2 as YSLEER. The V end was cut by 1 base, the J end by 1 base, with 9 bases between. The length of the CDR3 is 15 residues. The CDR3 region has the DNA TGCGCCAGCAGCCAAGGAGAGGGGGGCACAGATACGCAGTATTTT. Translating it yields CASSQGEGGTDTQYF.

The table lists this clonotype with a few counts. The chain couples TRBV5-1 to TRBJ1-5; 7 nucleotides agree with TRBD1. CDR3 length: 14 amino acids. J lost 4 bases, V lost 3 bases, and 4 bases had no gene match. CDR1 and CDR2 from the germline V gene are SGHRS and YFSETQ. The CDR3 coding sequence is TGCGCCAGCAGCTGGGACAGACAGAATCAGCCCCAGCATTTT. It codes for CASSWDRQNQPQHF. Drawing the rest from reference TRBV5-1 and TRBJ1-5, the complete variable domain is KAGVTQTPRYLIKTRGQQVTLSCSPISGHRSVSWYQQTPGQGLQFLFEYFSETQRNKGNFPGRFSGRQFSNSRSEMNVSTLELGDSALYLCASSWDRQNQPQHFGDGTRLSIL.

This clonotype was counted at least ten times. The chain uses TRBV9 and TRBJ2-7, with unresolved D. The CDR3 runs to 15 residues. Trimming stripped 0 bases from V and 3 bases from J, with 13 bases between. Germline CDR1 SGDLS, CDR2 YYNGEE. CDR3 in DNA: TGTGCCAGCAGCGTAGGGACCCTCGACGGCTACGAGCAGTACTTC. Protein sequence: CASSVGTLDGYEQYF. Looking up the rest from reference TRBV9 and TRBJ2-7 gives the full variable domain: DSGVTQTPKHLITATGQRVTLRCSPRSGDLSVYWYQQSLDQGLQFLIQYYNGEERAKGNILERFSAQQFPDLHSELNLSSLELGDSALYFCASSVGTLDGYEQYFGPGTRLTVT.

This clonotype came up a few times. The chain employs TRBV25-1 and TRBJ2-7; D gene ambiguous. Germline V lookup: CDR1 MGHDK, CDR2 SYGVNS. Trimming shortened V by 3 bases and J by 0 bases, and 9 bases separated the two germline ends. The CDR3 has 14 residues. Here the CDR3 DNA reads TGTGCCAGCAGTGACAGATCTCTCTCCTACGAGCAGTACTTC. This encodes CASSDRSLSYEQYF.

J is TRBJ2-3 and V is TRBV7-8, with 8 bases fitting TRBD2. The CDR3 length is 15 residues. Germline CDR1 is SGHVS and CDR2 is FQNEAQ. V shed 8 bases and J 0 bases; nucleotides not matched to a gene: 7. In DNA form, the CDR3 reads TGTGCCAGCGGCTACGGACTAGCAAGCACAGATACGCAGTATTTT. Its translation: CASGYGLASTDTQYF.

The chain uses TRBV20-1 and TRBJ1-2; TRBD1 matches 10 bases. The germline CDR1 and CDR2 sequences are DFQATT and SNEGSKA (reference sequence). With V trimmed by 6 bases and J by 6 bases, 7 bases remained unmatched. The CDR3 length is 13 residues. The CDR3 sequence is CSAPDRGRNGYTF. The CDR3 DNA sequence: TGCAGTGCCCCAGACAGGGGGCGGAATGGCTACACCTTC.

V gene TRBV18 combines with J gene TRBJ1-5; D is unclear. V was trimmed by 8 bases and J by 5 bases, leaving 10 bases between them. Germline loops: CDR1 KGHSH, CDR2 LQKENI. The CDR3 runs to 12 residues. This CDR3 is CASRTDYQPQHF. CDR3 nucleotide sequence: TGTGCCAGCCGGACGGATTATCAGCCCCAGCATTTT.

V usage is TRBV5-1 and J usage is TRBJ2-2; TRBD1 matches 10 bases. Trimming took 5 bases from V and 3 from J; bases not matched to a gene: 7. The V gene's germline CDR1 is SGHRS and CDR2 YFSETQ. This CDR3 comprises 16 residues. The CDR3 loop reads CASRPRQGADTGELFF. The CDR3 DNA follows: TGCGCCAGCAGACCCCGACAGGGGGCCGACACCGGGGAGCTGTTTTTT.

The DNA of the CDR3 is TGTGCCAGCAGCTCCGAGGTAGGGACAGTCGGCAATGAGCAGTTCTTC. Translation gives CASSSEVGTVGNEQFF. The rearrangement links TRBV7-2 to TRBJ2-1; 7 nucleotides agree with TRBD1. Trimming cost V 4 bases and J 6 bases; bases outside gene matches: 12. This CDR3 is built from 16 residues. Germline loops: CDR1 SGHTA, CDR2 FQGNSA.

This clonotype has just a few counts. The chain combines TRBV12-3 or TRBV12-4 with TRBJ2-5, with 7 positions matching TRBD1. The CDR3 contains 15 residues. The V segment lost 3 bases and the J segment 2 bases; nucleotides outside the gene matches: 6. Written as DNA, the CDR3 is TGTGCCAGCAGTTTTGAGGGCAGGGGGCAAGAGACCCAGTACTTC. Protein product: CASSFEGRGQETQYF.

This sequence joins TRBV12-5 and TRBJ1-1; possible D gene TRBD1, 6 bases. The CDR3 loop spans 17 amino acids. The germline V gene has CDR1 LGHNT and CDR2 FRNRAP. V lost 6 bases to trimming and J lost 3 bases, with 23 bases between them. The CDR3: CASGLAHLQGLDTEAFF. As DNA, the CDR3 is TGTGCTAGTGGATTAGCCCACTTACAGGGTCTGGACACTGAAGCTTTCTTT.

This clonotype appeared a few times. The chain recombines TRBV14 with TRBJ2-7, with 8 bases identical to TRBD2. CDR3 length: 15 amino acids. Looked up from germline, CDR1 is SGHDN and CDR2 is FVKESK. The junction had 12 bases not matched to a gene; V was cut back by 4 bases and J by 7 bases. For the CDR3, the DNA is TGTGCCAGCAGCCCCTCCAGCGGGAGATCGTGGGAGCAGTACTTC. Amino acids: CASSPSSGRSWEQYF.

The chain has TRBV7-6 and TRBJ2-2, with D possibly TRBD1 on 6 matching bases. This CDR3 is built from 16 residues. CDR1 is SGHVS, CDR2 FNYEAQ, per germline. Trimming stripped 4 bases from V and 2 bases from J, with 14 bases between. The CDR3 is CASSSDRDTNTGELFF. CDR3 DNA sequence: TGTGCCAGCAGCTCTGACCGGGACACAAACACCGGGGAGCTGTTTTTT.

The CDR3 region is CASSRLQGNSPLHF. In DNA form, the CDR3 reads TGTGCCAGCAGTCGACTGCAGGGTAATTCACCCCTCCACTTT. The rearrangement joins TRBV6-2 or TRBV6-3 to TRBJ1-6, with a tentative D call TRBD1 (5 bases). The CDR3 spans 14 residues. Germline V gene sequence: CDR1 MNHEY, CDR2 SVGEGT. The V end lost 5 bases, the J end lost 6 bases, and 11 bases lay between the germline ends.

V is TRBV4-1 and J is TRBJ1-2, with TRBD1 matching 7 bases. Germline CDR1 and CDR2: MGHRA and YSYEKL. Trimming took 2 bases from V and 6 from J; bases not matched to a gene: 6. This CDR3 is 14 amino acids long. The CDR3 spells CASSQMTGTDGYTF. The CDR3 DNA is TGCGCCAGCAGCCAAATGACAGGGACCGATGGCTACACCTTC.

This clonotype was seen only a few times. This chain connects TRBV20-1 to TRBJ1-5; a weak D match, TRBD1 (6 bases). Trimming took 1 base from V and 5 from J, leaving 12 bases between them. There are 14 residues in the CDR3. CDR1 DFQATT and CDR2 SNEGSKA come from the germline V gene (reference sequence). The CDR3, as DNA: TGCAGTGCTAGAGGGGGGACATCCTATCAGCCCCAGCATTTT. It encodes CSARGGTSYQPQHF.

About this clonotype itself: One junction end does not reproduce the germline sequence, and a read error may be involved. Here the CDR3 DNA reads TGTGCCAGCAGCTCCTCAGTGAGACAGCCAGACGGTTTC. The encoded protein is CASSSSVRQPDGF. The chain recombines TRBV11-2 with TRBJ2-7, with D perhaps TRBD1 (5 bases). Germline V CDR1 and CDR2: SGHAT, FQNNGV. The CDR3 is 13 residues long.